The 3 T cell receptor beta chains listed next were all sequenced from one sample in a study of shared clonotypes between healthy human individuals. Clones were sequenced by immunoSEQ multiplex PCR, and TCRdb holds only the in-frame ones, with some missing. There are approximately 500,000 clones in the sample; about 96% occur only once, and about 0.054% lies in the top ten. The sequencing input was naive CD4+ T cells sorted from blood. As to subset: CD45RA+ positively selected. These receptors originate from a woman aged 25 to 45 in good health.

The gene calls are TRBV28 and TRBJ2-7; TRBD2 matches at 10 bases. CDR1 is MDHEN and CDR2 is SYDVKM in the germline V gene. J was trimmed by 2 bases and V by 4 bases; bases with no gene match: 2. The CDR3 has 14 residues. The CDR3 nucleotides read TGTGCCAGCAGTTGGACTAGCGGCCCCTACGAGCAGTACTTC. This translates into CASSWTSGPYEQYF.

The V and J genes are TRBV28 and TRBJ1-4; 7 bases map to TRBD1. The trim removed 4 bases at V and 6 bases at J, leaving 5 bases unmatched. This CDR3 spans 14 amino acids. The germline CDR1 and CDR2 sequences are MDHEN and SYDVKM. In DNA form, the CDR3 reads TGTGCCAGCAGTTCAGGACAGGAGCATGAAAAACTGTTTTTT. Encoded protein: CASSSGQEHEKLFF.

This clone was seen just once. V usage is TRBV5-4 and J usage is TRBJ1-2, with 9 nucleotides matching TRBD1. V shed 5 bases, J shed 8 bases, and the junction held 16 bases outside the gene matches. The germline V gene encodes CDR1 SGHNT and CDR2 YYREEE (reference sequence). CDR3 size: 16 residues. The CDR3 DNA reads TGTGCCAGCAGGCCAGAGAGGGAGACAGGGGGTGTCGGCTACACCTTC. Protein sequence: CASRPERETGGVGYTF.